A single T cell receptor (beta chain) is shown here with its context. Its antigen remains unidentified. There are no base qualities to consult, and no much larger clone falls within one base. To prepare the library, the immunoSEQ multiplex PCR assay was applied. The clones in this table, taken by TCRdb from immuneACCESS, are in-frame only. Not every clone is retained; where verified, under half of the shortfall comes from an unresolved V gene, and the cause of the rest is unknown. Across this sample there are 75,000 to 85,000 clones, with 70% to 90% seen only once. Roughly 3.9% of the sample is taken by the ten largest. V is shortened by 4 bases, J by 4 bases, and the region joining them spans 21 bases. CDR1 and CDR2 (SGHTA, FQGTGA) derive from the germline V gene. Reading from cysteine to phenylalanine, the CDR3 counts 17 amino acids. The read is trimmed to its CDR3 DNA, 51 bases read in frame from base 1.

These data originate in a study of technical replicates of blood from several donors (dated by TCRdb to between 2016 and 2019). The rearrangement combines TRBV7-3 with TRBJ2-3; the D gene is possibly TRBD2, with 8 bases matching. This TCR came from a human donor in good health. Some clones in this sample may be carry-over from other donors' samples. Material for sequencing was PBMCs. The DNA reads as follows: TGTGCCAGCAGCTCTTCCTCGGGAGGGGGCGACGCAGATACGCAGTATTTT. It specifies CASSSSSGGGDADTQYF.